This T cell receptor (beta chain) was sequenced for a study of blood T cell repertoires in COVID-19. Authors' processing steps: Researchers report that nucleated cell counts were estimated from reference gene primer amplification. Clones were read by immunoSEQ multiplex PCR, and TCRdb kept only the in-frame ones, dropping some. V and J calls and clone size come straight from that table; D and trimming were deduced from the DNA. The profile shows roughly 150,000 clones, approximately 86% of them singletons. The ends lost 5 bases at V and 6 bases at J; junction bases unmatched: 1. The CDR3 spans 15 residues. Germline loops: CDR1 MDHEN, CDR2 SYDVKM.

Sequencing was carried out using peripheral blood. The rearrangement links TRBV28 to TRBJ2-1; 16 nucleotides match TRBD2. This receptor was identified in a human donor in a cohort sampled during active COVID-19. CDR3 in amino acids: CASSGTSGRVNEQFF. As DNA, the CDR3 is TGTGCCAGCAGTGGGACTAGCGGGAGGGTCAATGAGCAGTTCTTC.